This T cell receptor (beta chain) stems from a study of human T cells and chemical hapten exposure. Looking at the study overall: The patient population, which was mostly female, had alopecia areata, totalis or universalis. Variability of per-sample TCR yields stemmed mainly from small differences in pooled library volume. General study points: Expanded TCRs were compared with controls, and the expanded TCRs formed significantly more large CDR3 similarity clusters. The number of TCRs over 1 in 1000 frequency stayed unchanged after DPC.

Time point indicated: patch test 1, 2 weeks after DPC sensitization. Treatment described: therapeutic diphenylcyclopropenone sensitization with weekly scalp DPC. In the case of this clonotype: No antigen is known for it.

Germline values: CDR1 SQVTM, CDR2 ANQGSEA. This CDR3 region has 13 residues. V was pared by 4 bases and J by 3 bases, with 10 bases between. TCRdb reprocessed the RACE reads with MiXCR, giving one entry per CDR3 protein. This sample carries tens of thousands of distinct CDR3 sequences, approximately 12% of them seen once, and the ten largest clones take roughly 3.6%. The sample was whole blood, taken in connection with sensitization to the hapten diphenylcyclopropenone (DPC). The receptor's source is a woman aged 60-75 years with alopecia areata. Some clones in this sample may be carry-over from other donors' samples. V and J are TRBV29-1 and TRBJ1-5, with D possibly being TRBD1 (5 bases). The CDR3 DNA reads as TGCAGCGTTGCCAGGGAGATCAATCAGCCCCAGCATTTT. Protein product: CSVAREINQPQHF.